This is a list of T cell receptor beta chains from one sample in a study of cytomegalovirus exposure and HLA in healthy donors. Only in-frame clones appear in the TCRdb table, and some are missing; sequencing was by immunoSEQ multiplex PCR. The repertoire holds over 150,000 clones, with roughly 80% as singletons. Sequenced input: PBMCs. Receptors originate from a male donor in good health and CMV-seronegative. Both conserved end residues are part of each CDR3. The order of the fields is V gene, J gene, CDR3 protein.

TRBV27	TRBJ2-5	CASSFIDGETQYF
TRBV5-1	TRBJ2-7	CASSLVRDSSYEQYF
TRBV11-2	TRBJ1-1	CASSLGGDGLRAFF
TRBV28	TRBJ1-5	CASSFIVRDPLGGERDINQPQHF
TRBV10-1	TRBJ2-5	CASSERGTGRETQYF
TRBV6-4	TRBJ2-3	CASSASGTSTDTQYF
TRBV30	TRBJ1-3	CAWTNSGNTIYF
TRBV5-5	TRBJ1-6	CASSLAHRGLSYNSPLHF
TRBV7-9	TRBJ2-7	CASSLTSGVGKSYEQYF
TRBV9	TRBJ1-2	CASSRDSYGYTF
TRBV2	TRBJ2-2	CASSPGVANTGELFF
TRBV29-1	TRBJ1-5	CSVEPGGGQPQHF
TRBV19	TRBJ2-5	CASTLRGGYQETQYF
TRBV7-7	TRBJ2-2	CASSISGGAYTGELFF
TRBV5-1	TRBJ2-1	CASRTGTGDGYEQFF
TRBV7-9	TRBJ2-1	CASSPVGGPGNEQFF
TRBV4-1	TRBJ2-7	CASSQFQGTYEQYF
TRBV5-5	TRBJ2-7	CASSEGQGIVGRYEQYF
TRBV6-1	TRBJ2-1	CASRSGQGDDEQFF
TRBV27	TRBJ2-5	CASRGQPQETQYF